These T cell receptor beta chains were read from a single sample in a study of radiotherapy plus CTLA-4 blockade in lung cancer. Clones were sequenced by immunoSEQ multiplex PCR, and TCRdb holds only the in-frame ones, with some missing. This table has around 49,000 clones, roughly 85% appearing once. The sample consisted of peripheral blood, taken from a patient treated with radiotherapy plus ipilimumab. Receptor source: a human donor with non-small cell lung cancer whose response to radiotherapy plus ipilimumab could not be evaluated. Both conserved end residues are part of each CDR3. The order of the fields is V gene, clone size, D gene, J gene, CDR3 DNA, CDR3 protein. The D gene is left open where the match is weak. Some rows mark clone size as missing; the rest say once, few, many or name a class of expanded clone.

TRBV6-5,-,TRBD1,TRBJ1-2,TGTGCCAGCAGTTTGCGCCCGGGACAGGGGGTGTATGGCTACACCTTC,CASSLRPGQGVYGYTF
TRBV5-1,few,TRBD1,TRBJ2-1,TGCGCCAGCAGCTGGACAGGGGGCTCCTACAATGAGCAGTTCTTC,CASSWTGGSYNEQFF
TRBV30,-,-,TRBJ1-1,TGTGCCTGGAGTCCAACCAGAGACCCTGGAGGTGAAGCTTTCTTT,CAWSPTRDPGGEAFF
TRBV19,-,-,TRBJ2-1,TGTGCCAGTAGTAAGGGAGCGGCCTACAATGAGCAGTTCTTC,CASSKGAAYNEQFF
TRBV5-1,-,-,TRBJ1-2,TGCGCCAGCAGCTTACCTGACAGTGGCTACACCTTC,CASSLPDSGYTF
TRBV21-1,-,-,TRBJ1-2,TGTGCCAGCAGCAAAGTGGGCAAAAGGAAAGGCTACACCTTC,CASSKVGKRKGYTF
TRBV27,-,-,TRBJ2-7,TGTGCCAGCCTTACGTCCCGGGATCCTTACGAGCAGTACTTC,CASLTSRDPYEQYF
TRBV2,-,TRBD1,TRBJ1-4,TGTGCCAGCAGTGGGGGACAGGCTGAATATGAAAAACTGTTTTTT,CASSGGQAEYEKLFF
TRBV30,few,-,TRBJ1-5,TGTGCCTGGACCAGGGACAATCAGCCCCAGCATTTT,CAWTRDNQPQHF
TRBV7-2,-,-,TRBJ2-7,TGTGCCAGCAGCTTATCACAGGGCAACTACGAGCAGTACTTC,CASSLSQGNYEQYF
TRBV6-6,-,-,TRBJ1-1,TGTGCCAGCACCCAGGGGATGGAAGCTTTCTTT,CASTQGMEAFF
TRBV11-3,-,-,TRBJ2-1,TGTGCCAGCAGCTACGGTCGGGGGGGACAGGGAAGGGTGCCAAACAATGAGCAGTTCTTC,CASSYGRGGQGRVPNNEQFF
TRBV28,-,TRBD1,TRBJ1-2,TGTGCCAGCAGTGTGAACCGGGACAGCAGAACCTATGGCTACACCTTC,CASSVNRDSRTYGYTF
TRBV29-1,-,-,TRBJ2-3,TGCAGCGTTTCGGATACGCAGTATTTT,CSVSDTQYF
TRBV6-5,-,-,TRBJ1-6,TGTGCCAGCAGAAACAGGGAGGGGAATTCACCCCTCCACTTT,CASRNREGNSPLHF
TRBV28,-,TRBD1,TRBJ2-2,TGTGCCAGCAGTTTAACAGGGGCCAGTAACACCGGGGAGCTGTTTTTT,CASSLTGASNTGELFF
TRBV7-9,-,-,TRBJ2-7,TGTGCCAGCAGCCCGACGGGCTCCTACGAGCAGTACTTC,CASSPTGSYEQYF
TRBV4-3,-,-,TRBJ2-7,TGCGCCAGCAGCCAAGAAGGCAGGGGGGAGGACGAGCAGTACTTC,CASSQEGRGEDEQYF
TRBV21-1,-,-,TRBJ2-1,TGTGCCAGCAGCAAAGTTACCGGCAGGGACAGCCCTTCCCGATTACACAATGAGCAGTTCTTC,CASSKVTGRDSPSRLHNEQFF
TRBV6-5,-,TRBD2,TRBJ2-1,TGTGCCAGCAGTTACGGCGGGACTACCTACAATGAGCAGTTCTTC,CASSYGGTTYNEQFF
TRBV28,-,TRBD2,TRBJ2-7,TGTGCCAGCAGTGCCGGGACTAGAATCCTCCCATCCTACGAGCAGTACTTC,CASSAGTRILPSYEQYF
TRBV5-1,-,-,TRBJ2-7,TGCGCCAGCAGCTTGGGGGAGGGGGGAACCTACGAGCAGTACTTC,CASSLGEGGTYEQYF
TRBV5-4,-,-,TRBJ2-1,TGTGCCAGCAGCACCGACAGATCCAATGAGCAGTTCTTC,CASSTDRSNEQFF
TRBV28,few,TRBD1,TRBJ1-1,TGTGCCAGCACGGCCCAGCCAGGGGGTGAAGCTTTCTTT,CASTAQPGGEAFF
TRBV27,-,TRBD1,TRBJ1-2,TGTGCCAGCAGTCAAGCCGGGACAGGCTATGGCTACACCTTC,CASSQAGTGYGYTF
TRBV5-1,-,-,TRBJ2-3,TGCGCCAGCAGCGTCGACAGGGGAGGGGGCACAGATACGCAGTATTTT,CASSVDRGGGTDTQYF
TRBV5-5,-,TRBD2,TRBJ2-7,TGTGCCAGCAGCTTGAATCTTGGGACTAGCGGGATAGAGCAGTACTTC,CASSLNLGTSGIEQYF
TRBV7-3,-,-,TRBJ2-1,TGTGCCAGCAGCTTAGGGGGCGGGGGCTACAATGAGCAGTTCTTC,CASSLGGGGYNEQFF
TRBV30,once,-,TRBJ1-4,TGTGCCTGGAGTGTCGGAAACAGGAATAATGAAAAACTGTTTTTT,CAWSVGNRNNEKLFF
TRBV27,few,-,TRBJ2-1,TGTGCCAGCAGTTTAGCGGGGAGCTCCTACAATGAGCAGTTCTTC,CASSLAGSSYNEQFF
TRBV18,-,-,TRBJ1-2,TGTGCCAGCTCACCATCGACAGGATCTGACTATGGCTACACCTTC,CASSPSTGSDYGYTF
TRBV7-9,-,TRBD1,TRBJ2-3,TGTGCCAGCAGCCCCCGGGACAGTAGAACAGATACGCAGTATTTT,CASSPRDSRTDTQYF
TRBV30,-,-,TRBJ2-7,TGTGCCTGGAGTGTACTAGCCTACGAGCAGTACTTC,CAWSVLAYEQYF
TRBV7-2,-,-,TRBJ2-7,TGTGCCAGCAGCTCCTATCTAGTGAACGAGCAGTACTTC,CASSSYLVNEQYF
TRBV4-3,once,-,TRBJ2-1,TGCGCCAGCAGCCAAGTCTGGGGAACTAGCTCTGGGTCCTACAATGAGCAGTTCTTC,CASSQVWGTSSGSYNEQFF
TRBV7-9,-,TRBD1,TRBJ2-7,TGTGCCAGCAGTTCACAGGGGAAAGTCTACGAGCAGTACTTC,CASSSQGKVYEQYF
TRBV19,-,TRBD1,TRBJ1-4,TGTGCCAGCCCTAGACAGGGGGCTGAAAAACTGTTTTTT,CASPRQGAEKLFF